This is a list of T cell receptor beta chains from one sample in a study of control samples from healthy donors and cancer patients. Clones were read by immunoSEQ multiplex PCR, and TCRdb kept only the in-frame ones, dropping some. The sample shows over 150,000 clones, 85% to 95% of them seen only once. The sample consisted of blood. Source of these receptors: a woman between 18 and 29 years old in good health. Each CDR3 is given with its conserved first and last residue. D genes are given only for firm matches. Clone size is given for some rows only: seen once, a few or many times, or a class if the clone is expanded.

CDR3: CATSRDQEFYNEQFF
DNA: TGTGCCACCAGCAGAGATCAGGAATTTTACAATGAGCAGTTCTTC
size: .
V: TRBV15
D: .
J: TRBJ2-1

CDR3: CASSYGAGDVYGYTF
DNA: TGTGCCAGCAGTTACGGGGCAGGGGATGTCTATGGCTACACCTTC
size: .
V: TRBV6-5
D: .
J: TRBJ1-2

CDR3: CASSLGAGGDQPQHF
DNA: TGCGCCAGCAGCCTAGGGGCGGGGGGCGATCAGCCCCAGCATTTT
size: .
V: TRBV4-3
D: .
J: TRBJ1-5

CDR3: CASRDRGRSTNEKLFF
DNA: TGTGCCAGCAGGGACAGGGGGCGGTCAACTAATGAAAAACTGTTTTTT
size: once
V: TRBV9
D: TRBD1
J: TRBJ1-4

CDR3: CASSYSQTAVNYGYTF
DNA: TGTGCCAGCAGTTACTCGCAGACGGCGGTAAACTATGGCTACACCTTC
size: .
V: TRBV6-2/TRBV6-3
D: .
J: TRBJ1-2

CDR3: CAIGGQGPGYTF
DNA: TGTGCCATCGGTGGGCAGGGCCCTGGCTACACCTTC
size: .
V: TRBV10-3
D: .
J: TRBJ1-2

CDR3: CASSLMSSADTQYF
DNA: TGTGCCAGCAGCTTAATGAGTAGCGCAGATACGCAGTATTTT
size: once
V: TRBV7-9
D: .
J: TRBJ2-3

CDR3: CASSWGRGTEAFF
DNA: TGTGCCAGCAGTTGGGGGCGTGGCACTGAAGCTTTCTTT
size: once
V: TRBV6-6
D: .
J: TRBJ1-1

CDR3: CSARLPKGAFF
DNA: TGCAGTGCTAGACTCCCTAAAGGAGCTTTCTTT
size: .
V: TRBV20-1
D: .
J: TRBJ1-1

CDR3: CSVVENSYEQYF
DNA: TGCAGCGTTGTAGAGAACTCCTACGAGCAGTACTTC
size: .
V: TRBV29-1
D: .
J: TRBJ2-7

CDR3: CARNEKLFF
DNA: TGTGCCAGGAATGAAAAACTGTTTTTT
size: .
V: TRBV2
D: .
J: TRBJ1-4

CDR3: CASSLKVGSSYEQYF
DNA: TGCGCCAGCAGCTTGAAGGTCGGGAGCTCCTACGAGCAGTACTTC
size: .
V: TRBV5-1
D: .
J: TRBJ2-7

CDR3: CASSNYRDQPQHF
DNA: TGTGCCAGCAGTAACTACCGCGATCAGCCCCAGCATTTT
size: .
V: TRBV12-3/TRBV12-4
D: .
J: TRBJ1-5

CDR3: CAISGATEAFF
DNA: TGTGCCATCAGTGGGGCAACTGAAGCTTTCTTT
size: once
V: TRBV10-3
D: .
J: TRBJ1-1

CDR3: CASSEASGTYRSGEQYF
DNA: TGCGCCAGCAGTGAAGCTAGCGGGACCTACAGGTCGGGCGAGCAGTACTTC
size: few
V: TRBV10-1
D: TRBD2
J: TRBJ2-7

CDR3: CASSHPITGGTEAFF
DNA: TGTGCCAGCAGCCATCCGATCACAGGGGGCACTGAAGCTTTCTTT
size: .
V: TRBV3-1/TRBV3-2
D: TRBD1
J: TRBJ1-1

CDR3: CASRDGLAGHNEQFF
DNA: TGTGCCAGCAGAGACGGACTAGCGGGGCACAATGAGCAGTTCTTC
size: .
V: TRBV19
D: TRBD2
J: TRBJ2-1

CDR3: CASSLAVGWAETYGYTF
DNA: TGTGCCAGCAGCTTGGCCGTTGGTTGGGCCGAAACCTATGGCTACACCTTC
size: .
V: TRBV5-4
D: .
J: TRBJ1-2

CDR3: CASTWGANSNQPQHF
DNA: TGTGCCAGTACCTGGGGCGCTAATAGCAATCAGCCCCAGCATTTT
size: .
V: TRBV19
D: .
J: TRBJ1-5

CDR3: CASSIILDNQPQHF
DNA: TGTGCCAGTAGTATAATTTTGGACAATCAGCCCCAGCATTTT
size: .
V: TRBV19
D: .
J: TRBJ1-5

CDR3: CSVRGGGNTIYF
DNA: TGCAGCGTTAGAGGGGGGGGAAACACCATATATTTT
size: .
V: TRBV29-1
D: .
J: TRBJ1-3

CDR3: CSVAGAEGLNTIYF
DNA: TGCAGCGTTGCGGGGGCGGAGGGATTAAACACCATATATTTT
size: .
V: TRBV29-1
D: .
J: TRBJ1-3

CDR3: CASSKGTTSSYEQYF
DNA: TGTGCCAGCAGCAAGGGGACTACGAGCTCCTACGAGCAGTACTTC
size: .
V: TRBV7-2
D: TRBD2
J: TRBJ2-7

CDR3: CASSLAGRGGNQPQHF
DNA: TGTGCCAGCAGCTTGGCGGGACGGGGGGGCAATCAGCCCCAGCATTTT
size: .
V: TRBV5-6
D: .
J: TRBJ1-5

CDR3: CASSIVDLDRLNQPQHF
DNA: TGTGCCAGTAGTATAGTCGATTTGGACCGTCTCAATCAGCCCCAGCATTTT
size: .
V: TRBV19
D: .
J: TRBJ1-5

CDR3: CASSESTTNYGYTF
DNA: TGTGCCAGCAGCGAATCGACAACTAACTATGGCTACACCTTC
size: .
V: TRBV14
D: .
J: TRBJ1-2

CDR3: CASSQSGQGRETQYF
DNA: TGCGCCAGCAGCCAGTCGGGACAGGGGAGGGAGACCCAGTACTTC
size: .
V: TRBV4-1
D: TRBD1
J: TRBJ2-5

CDR3: CASTRETGNTEAFF
DNA: TGTGCCAGCACGCGGGAGACCGGGAACACTGAAGCTTTCTTT
size: .
V: TRBV9
D: .
J: TRBJ1-1

CDR3: CAISESSQELQETQYF
DNA: TGTGCCATCAGTGAGTCGAGTCAGGAATTGCAAGAGACCCAGTACTTC
size: .
V: TRBV10-3
D: .
J: TRBJ2-5

CDR3: CASTLGAMGAGELFF
DNA: TGCGCCAGCACCCTTGGGGCTATGGGGGCCGGGGAGCTGTTTTTT
size: .
V: TRBV4-1
D: .
J: TRBJ2-2

CDR3: CASSRDLENIQYF
DNA: TGTGCCAGCAGCCGGGACTTGGAAAACATTCAGTACTTC
size: .
V: TRBV6-5
D: .
J: TRBJ2-4

CDR3: CASSSGGSYEQYF
DNA: TGTGCCAGCTCTAGCGGGGGGAGCTACGAGCAGTACTTC
size: .
V: TRBV18
D: TRBD2
J: TRBJ2-7

CDR3: CASSQVGGSGNTIYF
DNA: TGTGCCAGCAGCCAAGTGGGGGGGAGTGGAAACACCATATATTTT
size: .
V: TRBV4-2
D: .
J: TRBJ1-3

CDR3: CASSLDSGFYGYTF
DNA: TGTGCCAGCAGCTTAGATTCAGGGTTCTATGGCTACACCTTC
size: .
V: TRBV11-3
D: .
J: TRBJ1-2

CDR3: CASSVINEKLFF
DNA: TGTGCCAGCAGCGTCATTAATGAAAAACTGTTTTTT
size: .
V: TRBV2
D: .
J: TRBJ1-4

CDR3: CASSQFGQGKPYYEQYF
DNA: TGTGCCAGCAGCCAATTTGGACAGGGTAAGCCCTACTACGAGCAGTACTTC
size: .
V: TRBV3-1/TRBV3-2
D: TRBD1
J: TRBJ2-7

CDR3: CAISLDRVGSEQYF
DNA: TGTGCCATCAGTCTGGACAGGGTAGGGAGCGAGCAGTACTTC
size: .
V: TRBV10-3
D: TRBD1
J: TRBJ2-7

CDR3: CSASKGAGEQYF
DNA: TGCAGTGCTAGTAAGGGGGCGGGGGAGCAGTACTTC
size: .
V: TRBV20-1
D: .
J: TRBJ2-7

CDR3: CASSSRSAQETQYF
DNA: TGTGCCAGCAGCTCACGTTCCGCACAAGAGACCCAGTACTTC
size: .
V: TRBV9
D: .
J: TRBJ2-5

CDR3: CASNTGANVLTF
DNA: TGTGCCAGCAACACTGGGGCCAACGTCCTGACTTTC
size: .
V: TRBV9
D: .
J: TRBJ2-6

CDR3: CASSHFGGTGGELTEAFF
DNA: TGTGCCAGCAGCCACTTTGGAGGGACAGGGGGCGAATTGACTGAAGCTTTCTTT
size: once
V: TRBV5-8
D: TRBD1
J: TRBJ1-1

CDR3: CATSRDRGNTEAFF
DNA: TGTGCCACCAGCAGAGACAGGGGAAACACTGAAGCTTTCTTT
size: .
V: TRBV15
D: .
J: TRBJ1-1

CDR3: CASSQGSYQETQYF
DNA: TGTGCCAGCAGCCAGGGCAGTTACCAAGAGACCCAGTACTTC
size: .
V: TRBV3-1/TRBV3-2
D: .
J: TRBJ2-5

CDR3: CASSLGTLYSPLHF
DNA: TGTGCCAGCAGCCTGGGGACACTCTATTCACCCCTCCACTTT
size: .
V: TRBV7-2
D: .
J: TRBJ1-6

CDR3: CASSGALQGYTQYF
DNA: TGTGCCAGCAGTGGGGCCCTACAGGGTTATACGCAGTATTTT
size: once
V: TRBV2
D: .
J: TRBJ2-3

CDR3: CASSPPLGGYTEAFF
DNA: TGTGCCAGCAGCCCGCCGTTAGGAGGGTACACTGAAGCTTTCTTT
size: .
V: TRBV6-6
D: .
J: TRBJ1-1

CDR3: CASSSQGKGSPLHF
DNA: TGTGCCAGCAGCTCTCAGGGAAAAGGATCACCCCTCCACTTT
size: once
V: TRBV5-6
D: .
J: TRBJ1-6

CDR3: CASSRNRADQPQHF
DNA: TGTGCCAGCAGTCGAAACAGGGCGGATCAGCCCCAGCATTTT
size: .
V: TRBV6-5
D: .
J: TRBJ1-5

CDR3: CAISEAGTGNQPQHF
DNA: TGTGCCATCAGTGAAGCCGGGACAGGGAATCAGCCCCAGCATTTT
size: .
V: TRBV10-3
D: TRBD1
J: TRBJ1-5

CDR3: CASGATAYEQYF
DNA: TGTGCCAGCGGAGCGACTGCCTACGAGCAGTACTTC
size: .
V: TRBV28
D: .
J: TRBJ2-7

CDR3: CASSLTRYQETQYF
DNA: TGTGCCAGCAGCCTTACTAGGTACCAAGAGACCCAGTACTTC
size: .
V: TRBV7-2
D: .
J: TRBJ2-5

CDR3: CASSSGPSGYTGELFF
DNA: TGTGCCAGCAGCTCCGGTCCTAGCGGATACACCGGGGAGCTGTTTTTT
size: .
V: TRBV13
D: TRBD2
J: TRBJ2-2

CDR3: CATSRNLRGNTEAFF
DNA: TGTGCCACCAGCAGAAACTTAAGGGGGAACACTGAAGCTTTCTTT
size: .
V: TRBV15
D: .
J: TRBJ1-1

CDR3: CASSLGVNQPQHF
DNA: TGTGCCAGCAGCTTAGGGGTTAATCAGCCCCAGCATTTT
size: .
V: TRBV7-2
D: .
J: TRBJ1-5

CDR3: CATSRAGQGEEKLFF
DNA: TGTGCCACCAGCAGAGCGGGACAGGGGGAGGAAAAACTGTTTTTT
size: .
V: TRBV15
D: TRBD1
J: TRBJ1-4

CDR3: CASSLALGGQQPQHF
DNA: TGTGCCAGCAGCTTAGCGCTTGGAGGGCAACAGCCCCAGCATTTT
size: .
V: TRBV7-2
D: .
J: TRBJ1-5

CDR3: CASSDYGTGDRHGYTF
DNA: TGTGCCAGCAGTGACTACGGGACAGGGGATCGTCATGGCTACACCTTC
size: .
V: TRBV6-4
D: TRBD1
J: TRBJ1-2

CDR3: CATSSRRSTEAFF
DNA: TGTGCCACCAGCAGTAGGAGGAGCACTGAAGCTTTCTTT
size: .
V: TRBV15
D: .
J: TRBJ1-1

CDR3: CASSADTGGNYGYTF
DNA: TGTGCCAGCAGCGCCGACACAGGGGGCAACTATGGCTACACCTTC
size: .
V: TRBV6-4
D: TRBD1
J: TRBJ1-2

CDR3: CASSHPEGRAYGNEQFF
DNA: TGTGCCAGCAGCCATCCCGAGGGGCGGGCATATGGGAATGAGCAGTTCTTC
size: .
V: TRBV7-9
D: .
J: TRBJ2-1